One sample yielded the 2 T cell receptor beta chains listed below, sequenced in a study of T-cell reconstitution after alpha-beta-depleted transplantation in children. Construction of the TCRbeta library involved unique molecular identifiers. MiXCR, applied by TCRdb to the PCR reads, yields one record per CDR3 protein. This sample carries hundreds of thousands of distinct CDR3 sequences, 8.4% of them seen once, and the ten largest clones take 35% to 45%. Source: PBMCs, mostly from graft donor cells, taken 360 days after TCRalphabeta/CD19-depleted stem cell transplant. Source of these receptors: a male patient under 10 years old who had a stem cell transplant for acute myeloid leukemia, so the T cells may come from the graft donor.

This clonotype came up a few times. The chain recombines TRBV5-1 with TRBJ1-4; a weak D match, TRBD1 (5 bases). V was clipped by 3 bases and J by 5 bases, with 20 bases between them. Germline values: CDR1 SGHRS, CDR2 YFSETQ. The CDR3 runs to 17 residues. This chain's CDR3 is CASSSKLTGSQNEKLFF. The CDR3, as DNA: TGCGCCAGCAGCTCGAAACTTACAGGCTCGCAAAATGAAAAACTGTTTTTT.

This clonotype was found a few times. The chain combines TRBV18 with TRBJ2-1, with 7 bases that match TRBD1. Trimming took 3 bases from V and 6 from J; bases not matched to a gene: 8. This CDR3 has 15 residues. The germline V gene encodes CDR1 KGHSH and CDR2 LQKENI. In DNA, the CDR3 is TGTGCCAGCTCACCTTTTACAGGGGATCCCAATGAGCAGTTCTTC. Translation: CASSPFTGDPNEQFF.